The 16 T cell receptor beta chains below all came from one sample that was sequenced in a study of T-cell reconstitution after alpha-beta-depleted transplantation in children. TCRbeta library preparation incorporated unique molecular identifiers. One entry per CDR3 protein, called by TCRdb with MiXCR from the PCR reads. The table shows 70,000 or so distinct CDR3 sequences, with approximately 10% occurring only once. The sequencing used PBMCs, collected before TCRalphabeta/CD19-depleted stem cell transplant. These receptors came from a boy aged 10-17 years with acute myeloid leukemia, due to receive a stem cell transplant.

In this sample, this clonotype turned up many times. V gene TRBV6-2 or TRBV6-3 combines with J gene TRBJ1-3, with D possibly being TRBD1 (6 bases). V lost 2 bases and J 4 bases, leaving 27 bases between the germline ends. The CDR3 consists of 20 residues. Per the germline V gene, CDR1 is MNHEY and CDR2 is SVGEGT. The CDR3 is CASSYPYRERVSRAGNTIYF. CDR3 nucleotides: TGTGCCAGCAGTTACCCTTACAGGGAACGCGTTTCTAGGGCCGGAAACACCATATATTTT.

In this sample, this clonotype turned up many times. The V gene is TRBV9, the J gene TRBJ2-1; 8 nucleotides line up with TRBD2. V shed 1 base and J 7 bases; nucleotides not matched to a gene: 10. Germline V gene lookup returns CDR1 SGDLS and CDR2 YYNGEE. The CDR3 spans 16 residues. The chain's CDR3 is CASSVMVGSGKNEQFF. CDR3 DNA sequence: TGTGCCAGCAGCGTAATGGTTGGTAGCGGGAAAAATGAGCAGTTCTTC.

This clonotype was counted ten times or more. This rearrangement joins TRBV5-1 to TRBJ2-2; 12 positions agree with TRBD1. This CDR3 comprises 16 residues. The V gene's germline CDR1 is SGHRS and CDR2 YFSETQ. J lost 5 bases, V lost 6 bases, and 8 bases had no gene match. CDR3 sequence (DNA): TGCGCCAGCACCCTGGGACAGGGGGCTTTAACCGGGGAGCTGTTTTTT. This encodes CASTLGQGALTGELFF.

The J gene is TRBJ1-4, the V gene TRBV11-2; D gene uncertain. V gave up 5 bases and J gave up 3 bases, with 22 bases separating them. The length of the CDR3 is 18 residues. The germline CDR1 and CDR2 sequences are SGHAT and FQNNGV. CDR3 bases: TGTGCCAGCAGCGGACGTTTAGGTGTCCGGGCGTCTAATGAAAAACTGTTTTTT. Translating gives CASSGRLGVRASNEKLFF.

This clonotype was seen repeatedly, ten times or more. The rearrangement joins TRBV7-9 to TRBJ2-5; TRBD1 aligns across 10 bases. The germline CDR1 and CDR2 sequences are SEHNR and FQNEAQ (reference sequence). The CDR3 is 15 residues long. J was trimmed by 1 base and V by 5 bases; bases with no gene match: 4. This CDR3 is CASSLRDRGQETQYF. The CDR3 region has the DNA TGTGCCAGCAGCCTAAGGGACAGGGGCCAAGAGACCCAGTACTTC.

This clonotype was seen ten or more times. The chain recombines TRBV2 with TRBJ2-2, with D uncertain. V was trimmed by 7 bases and J by 4 bases, leaving 13 bases between them. The germline gives CDR1 SNHLY, CDR2 FYNNEI. The length of the CDR3 is 14 residues. The CDR3 loop is CASKPGVSTGELFF. The CDR3 nucleotides read TGTGCCAGCAAGCCAGGCGTCAGCACCGGGGAGCTGTTTTTT. The full variable domain, rest sourced from reference TRBV2 and TRBJ2-2, is EPEVTQTPSHQVTQMGQEVILRCVPISNHLYFYWYRQILGQKVEFLVSFYNNEISEKSEIFDDQFSVERPDGSNFTLKIRSTKLEDSAMYFCASKPGVSTGELFFGEGSRLTVL.

This clonotype was picked up many times. The genes are TRBV24-1 and TRBJ2-7; 7 nucleotides line up with TRBD1. CDR1 and CDR2 (germline): KGHDR, SFDVKD. J was trimmed by 4 bases and V by 1 base; bases with no gene match: 18. The CDR3 consists of 19 residues. The CDR3 loop reads CATSDFVLSRRRQGYEQYV. CDR3 DNA sequence: TGTGCCACCAGTGATTTTGTTCTCTCCCGTCGAAGACAGGGTTACGAGCAGTACGTC.

This clonotype was picked up many times. This chain joins TRBV6-5 and TRBJ1-2; D is possibly TRBD1 (5 bases). This CDR3 comprises 16 residues. The V gene's germline CDR1 is MNHEY and CDR2 SVGAGI. Trimming removed 2 bases at V and 3 bases at J, with 16 bases between. The CDR3, as DNA: TGTGCCAGCAGTTACCGGGGCGTTCAGGCGGACTATGGCTACACCTTC. Protein product: CASSYRGVQADYGYTF.

This clonotype was observed at least ten times. The chain has TRBV7-9 and TRBJ1-6, with 8 bases aligning to TRBD1. The CDR3 contains 14 residues. The V and J ends lost 5 bases and 7 bases, in that order; junction bases with no gene match: 4. Germline CDR1 reads SEHNR; CDR2 reads FQNEAQ (reference sequence). The chain's CDR3 is CASSPGQGNSPLHF. CDR3 nucleotide sequence: TGTGCCAGCAGCCCTGGACAGGGAAATTCACCCCTCCACTTT.

This clonotype was observed at least ten times. The chain couples TRBV4-3 to TRBJ2-1, with 9 nucleotides matching TRBD2. V trimming: 1 base; J trimming: 10 bases; junction bases outside the gene matches: 8. The CDR3 length is 15 residues. The germline V gene encodes CDR1 LGHNA and CDR2 YSLEER. CDR3 residues: CASSQVAGALGEQFF. The CDR3 DNA reads TGCGCCAGCAGCCAAGTAGCGGGAGCTCTGGGAGAGCAGTTCTTC.

There are many counts of this clonotype. The chain links TRBV29-1 to TRBJ2-1; no clear D gene. From germline, CDR1 is SQVTM and CDR2 ANQGSEA. The CDR3 totals 13 residues. Between the trimmed V and J ends, which lost 6 bases and 0 bases, there was a span of 9 bases. This chain's CDR3 is CSVPTYSYNEQFF. As DNA, the CDR3 is TGCAGCGTCCCCACCTACTCCTACAATGAGCAGTTCTTC.

This clonotype was seen a handful of times. The chain is built from TRBV5-5 and TRBJ2-1, with a weak D call TRBD2 (6 bases). Trimming stripped 6 bases from V and 0 bases from J, with 16 bases between. This CDR3 spans 16 amino acids. CDR1 and CDR2 from the germline V gene are SGHKS and YYEKEE (reference sequence). The CDR3 here is CASTMAGTASYNEQFF. CDR3 DNA sequence: TGTGCCAGCACTATGGCGGGGACCGCCTCCTACAATGAGCAGTTCTTC. Complete variable domain (other parts from reference TRBV5-5 and TRBJ2-1): DAGVTQSPTHLIKTRGQQVTLRCSPISGHKSVSWYQQVLGQGPQFIFQYYEKEERGRGNFPDRFSARQFPNYSSELNVNALLLGDSALYLCASTMAGTASYNEQFFGPGTRLTVL.

This clonotype was seen at least ten times. The rearrangement links TRBV9 to TRBJ2-1, with D perhaps matching TRBD1 (6 bases). V was shortened by 0 bases and J by 0 bases, with 16 bases between the two germline ends. This CDR3 has 18 residues. Germline assignment: CDR1 SGDLS and CDR2 YYNGEE. The CDR3 nucleotides read TGTGCCAGCAGCGTAGAGTCAGGGGCCTCGAGCTCCTACAATGAGCAGTTCTTC. Protein: CASSVESGASSSYNEQFF.

The table lists this clonotype with many counts. The chain joins TRBV12-3 or TRBV12-4 to TRBJ2-5; D unclear. The CDR3 spans 13 residues. Deletions cut 4 bases from V and 4 bases from J, with 10 bases between. The CDR3 spells CASSWRQTETQYF. CDR3 nucleotides: TGTGCCAGCAGTTGGCGACAAACAGAGACCCAGTACTTC.

This clonotype was observed many times. CDR3 nucleotide sequence: TGTGCCACCAGTGGATGGGGCGCCGCAGATACGCAGTATTTT. Amino acid sequence: CATSGWGAADTQYF. The gene calls are TRBV15 and TRBJ2-3; D possibly corresponds to TRBD1 (5 bases). Trimming removed 6 bases from V and 4 bases from J, with 14 bases in between. CDR1 LNHNV and CDR2 YYDKDF come from the germline V gene (reference sequence). The CDR3 consists of 14 residues.

The chain carries TRBV11-3 and TRBJ2-1; 7 bases are a match to TRBD1. This CDR3 is built from 14 residues. CDR1 SGHNT and CDR2 YENEEA come from the germline V gene. The V segment lost 5 bases and the J segment 9 bases; nucleotides outside the gene matches: 10. The CDR3 reads CASSPGGQPIEQFF. The CDR3 bases are TGTGCCAGCAGCCCAGGGGGACAGCCGATTGAGCAGTTCTTC.